Following are 21 T cell receptor beta chains from one sample sequenced in a study of spatial heterogeneity in lung cancer (dated by TCRdb to between 2018 and 2020). This specimen's time point label, per the study, means: sample taken at primary tumor resection. Paper-wide results and their limitations: The number of expanded intratumoral alpha and beta TCRs correlated with the tumor nonsynonymous mutation count.

Library creation used 5' RACE. Sequencing was carried out with a NextSeq 500. TCRdb reran the public reads through fastp at Q25 and MiXCR, keeping productive beta chains. Rows with a matching CDR3 protein are joined into one entry that keeps the most common DNA and genes. The sample table records 25,000 to 30,000 distinct CDR3 sequences; roughly 7.4% of these occur just once. The top ten clones comprise around 26% of the sample. The antigens of these receptors remain unknown. The specimen comprised lung tumor tissue, sampled at surgery. These TCRs come from a male donor with early-stage non-small cell lung cancer.

In this sample, this clonotype turned up a few times. The chain has TRBV20-1 and TRBJ2-7, with a weak D call TRBD2 (6 bases). Trimming took 5 bases from V and 2 from J, leaving 16 bases between them. Germline CDR1 reads DFQATT; CDR2 reads SNEGSKA (reference sequence). CDR3 length: 14 amino acids. The CDR3 protein is CSAEVGSGAYEQYF. The DNA of the CDR3 is TGCAGTGCTGAAGTCGGTAGCGGAGCCTACGAGCAGTACTTC.

This clonotype appeared a few times. The chain employs TRBV29-1 and TRBJ2-2; tentatively, D is TRBD1 (6 bases). The CDR3 has 14 amino acids. V lost 6 bases and J 1 base, leaving 12 bases between the germline ends. Germline V CDR1 and CDR2: SQVTM, ANQGSEA. CDR3 in amino acids: CSVAGEWNTGELFF. CDR3 coding DNA: TGCAGCGTAGCAGGGGAATGGAACACCGGGGAGCTGTTTTTT.

The table lists this clonotype with many counts. V is TRBV18 and J is TRBJ1-6; D perhaps matches TRBD1 (6 bases). The CDR3 covers 14 residues. CDR1 and CDR2 from the germline V gene are KGHSH and LQKENI. Between the trimmed V and J ends, which lost 3 bases and 7 bases, there was a span of 10 bases. The CDR3 loop reads CASSPGQRNSPLHF. CDR3 DNA: TGTGCCAGCTCACCCGGACAGCGAAATTCACCCCTCCACTTT. Variable domain in full (rest from reference TRBV18 and TRBJ1-6): NAGVMQNPRHLVRRRGQEARLRCSPMKGHSHVYWYRQLPEEGLKFMVYLQKENIIDESGMPKERFSAEFPKEGPSILRIQQVVRGDSAAYFCASSPGQRNSPLHFGNGTRLTVT.

The sample holds many counts of this clonotype. The chain combines TRBV29-1 with TRBJ2-2, with 9 bases lining up with TRBD1. Germline V gives CDR1 SQVTM, CDR2 ANQGSEA. V dropped 6 bases and J dropped 3; count of bases not matched to a gene: 11. The CDR3 runs 16 residues. CDR3 residues: CSVTRDRERDTGELFF. CDR3 bases: TGCAGCGTAACCCGGGACAGGGAGCGGGACACCGGGGAGCTGTTTTTT.

Many counts were recorded for this clonotype. This chain links TRBV3-1 with TRBJ2-1; D unclear. V lost 4 bases to trimming and J lost 8 bases, with 9 bases between them. From germline, CDR1 is LGHDT and CDR2 YNNKEL (reference sequence). The CDR3 extends over 12 amino acids. The DNA of the CDR3 is TGTGCCAGCAGCCGTTACAGCTATGAGCAGTTCTTC. Translation gives CASSRYSYEQFF.

This clonotype appeared many times. V and J are TRBV7-9 and TRBJ2-3, with no clear D. V was trimmed by 1 base and J by 1 base, leaving 9 bases between them. The germline V gene has CDR1 SEHNR and CDR2 FQNEAQ (reference sequence). The CDR3 is 15 residues long. In DNA form, the CDR3 reads TGTGCCAGCAGCTTAGGGTCAGGCGGCACAGATACGCAGTATTTT. Amino acid sequence: CASSLGSGGTDTQYF.

This clonotype occurred a few times. The V call is TRBV28, the J call TRBJ1-3; 8 bases are shared with TRBD1. CDR1 is MDHEN and CDR2 is SYDVKM in the germline V gene. The CDR3 sequence is 17 residues long. With V trimmed by 6 bases and J by 2 bases, 12 bases remained unmatched. CDR3 sequence: CASRFQGAHNAGNTIYF. The CDR3, as DNA: TGTGCCAGCAGGTTTCAGGGGGCGCATAATGCTGGAAACACCATATATTTT.

There are many counts of this clonotype. The genes are TRBV5-1 and TRBJ1-1; no clear D gene. V lost 0 bases and J lost 5, with 5 bases in between. The CDR3 sequence is 12 residues long. In germline, CDR1 is SGHRS, CDR2 YFSETQ. The CDR3 bases are TGCGCCAGCAGCTTGGAGGGAACTGAAGCTTTCTTT. Translation: CASSLEGTEAFF.

At least ten counts were recorded for this clonotype. The rearrangement links TRBV29-1 to TRBJ2-3; 8 bases agree with TRBD2. This CDR3 contains 15 residues. V shed 7 bases, J shed 0 bases, and the junction held 9 bases outside the gene matches. Germline V gene sequence: CDR1 SQVTM, CDR2 ANQGSEA. The CDR3 sequence: CSAQPGGASTDTQYF. CDR3 bases: TGCAGCGCCCAACCCGGGGGGGCCAGCACAGATACGCAGTATTTT.

V and J are TRBV6-1 and TRBJ2-3; 7 nucleotides match TRBD1. The V and J ends lost 1 base and 2 bases, in that order; junction bases with no gene match: 3. This CDR3 spans 15 amino acids. Germline V gene sequence: CDR1 MNHNS, CDR2 SASEGT. In nucleotides, the CDR3 is TGTGCCAGCAGTGAAGGGACAGGAATCACAGATACGCAGTATTTT. The encoded protein is CASSEGTGITDTQYF.

This clonotype was detected many times. The junction differs from germline at one of its ends, possibly a read error. J is TRBJ2-7 and V is TRBV6-6; unclear D gene. The CDR3 has 14 residues. CDR1 is MNHNY and CDR2 is SVGAGI in the germline V gene (reference sequence). The CDR3 DNA is TGTGCCAGCAGTGACTCCGGACGGAACTACGAGCAGTACTTC. Its translation: CASSDSGRNYEQYF.

The sample holds a few counts of this clonotype. The chain links TRBV5-4 to TRBJ2-3; no reliable D call. Germline assignment: CDR1 SGHNT and CDR2 YYREEE (reference sequence). Trimming took 4 bases from V and 2 from J, leaving 11 bases between them. This CDR3 is 14 amino acids long. The CDR3 is CASSRSWDTDTQYF. The CDR3 DNA follows: TGTGCCAGCAGCCGGAGTTGGGACACAGATACGCAGTATTTT. Full variable domain (remainder filled in from reference TRBV5-4 and TRBJ2-3): ETGVTQSPTHLIKTRGQQVTLRCSSQSGHNTVSWYQQALGQGPQFIFQYYREEENGRGNFPPRFSGLQFPNYSSELNVNALELDDSALYLCASSRSWDTDTQYFGPGTRLTVL.

This chain joins TRBV7-2 and TRBJ1-4; 12 bases map to TRBD1. J lost 7 bases, V lost 0 bases, and 9 bases had no gene match. Germline assignment: CDR1 SGHTA and CDR2 FQGNSA. The CDR3 length is 18 residues. CDR3 loop: CASSLATGTGGVVEKLFF. Here the CDR3 DNA reads TGTGCCAGCAGCTTAGCAACCGGGACAGGGGGCGTTGTTGAAAAACTGTTTTTT.

This clonotype was observed many times. The rearrangement joins TRBV28 to TRBJ2-1; a possible D gene is TRBD1 (5 bases). The CDR3 consists of 15 residues. Trimming stripped 5 bases from V and 5 bases from J, with 16 bases between. CDR1 and CDR2 (germline): MDHEN, SYDVKM. CDR3 protein: CASSLAGIRHNEQFF. CDR3 nucleotides: TGTGCCAGCAGTCTCGCAGGGATTAGGCACAATGAGCAGTTCTTC.

The sample holds many counts of this clonotype. The V call is TRBV5-1, the J call TRBJ1-3, with D unresolved. The CDR3 loop spans 17 amino acids. Germline CDR1 is SGHRS and CDR2 is YFSETQ. V lost 0 bases and J lost 3, with 16 bases in between. CDR3 residues: CASSLDGRDLLGNTIYF. In DNA, the CDR3 is TGCGCCAGCAGCTTGGACGGCCGGGATCTTCTTGGAAACACCATATATTTT.

This clonotype was counted many times. The V gene is TRBV13, the J gene TRBJ1-6; D is unresolved. Germline V gene data show CDR1 as PRHDT and CDR2 as FYEKMQ (reference sequence). The CDR3 is 13 amino acids. The V end was cut by 2 bases, the J end by 8 bases, with 7 bases between. The CDR3 region is CASSLREDSPLHF. The DNA for the CDR3 is TGTGCCAGCAGCTTAAGAGAAGATTCACCCCTCCACTTT.

This clonotype was seen at least ten times. The chain links TRBV2 to TRBJ2-2; D is ambiguous. The ends were cut back, 1 base at V and 5 bases at J, with 5 bases in the middle. In germline, CDR1 is SNHLY, CDR2 FYNNEI. The CDR3 consists of 13 residues. CDR3 in DNA: TGTGCCAGCAGTGAAGTAGAGACCGGGGAGCTGTTTTTT. Translation gives CASSEVETGELFF.

This clonotype was seen repeatedly, ten times or more. This chain connects TRBV15 to TRBJ1-2, with 8 positions matching TRBD1. V gave up 1 base and J gave up 9 bases; unmatched junction bases: 4. Germline CDR1 is LNHNV and CDR2 is YYDKDF (reference sequence). The CDR3 is 13 residues long. For the CDR3, the DNA is TGTGCCACCAGCAGAGTAGGGACAGGACGCTACACCTTC. This encodes CATSRVGTGRYTF.

This clonotype was recorded many times. V is TRBV28 and J is TRBJ2-1, with TRBD2 matching 8 bases. Germline CDR1 is MDHEN and CDR2 is SYDVKM. V gave up 10 bases and J gave up 7 bases; unmatched junction bases: 9. The CDR3 length is 13 residues. CDR3 loop: CAITRGVLNEQFF. The CDR3 DNA sequence: TGTGCCATTACGCGGGGGGTCTTGAATGAGCAGTTCTTC.

Only a few counts were recorded for this clonotype. V and J are TRBV11-2 and TRBJ2-3; the match to TRBD2 covers 13 bases. This CDR3 has 14 residues. V dropped 5 bases and J dropped 10; count of bases not matched to a gene: 6. Germline V gives CDR1 SGHAT, CDR2 FQNNGV. DNA of the CDR3: TGTGCCAGCAGCCCAGTGGGACTAGCGGGGTCGCAGTATTTT. It is translated as CASSPVGLAGSQYF.

This clonotype was detected a few times. The CDR3 reads CASSFGPPGYPGPSSYNSPLHF. CDR3 in DNA: TGTGCCAGCAGTTTTGGCCCGCCCGGGTATCCGGGCCCGAGCTCCTATAATTCACCCCTCCACTTT. J is TRBJ1-6 and V is TRBV12-3 or TRBV12-4; D call uncertain. The CDR3 length is 22 residues. Trimming left V 3 bases short and J 0 bases short, with 27 bases between.